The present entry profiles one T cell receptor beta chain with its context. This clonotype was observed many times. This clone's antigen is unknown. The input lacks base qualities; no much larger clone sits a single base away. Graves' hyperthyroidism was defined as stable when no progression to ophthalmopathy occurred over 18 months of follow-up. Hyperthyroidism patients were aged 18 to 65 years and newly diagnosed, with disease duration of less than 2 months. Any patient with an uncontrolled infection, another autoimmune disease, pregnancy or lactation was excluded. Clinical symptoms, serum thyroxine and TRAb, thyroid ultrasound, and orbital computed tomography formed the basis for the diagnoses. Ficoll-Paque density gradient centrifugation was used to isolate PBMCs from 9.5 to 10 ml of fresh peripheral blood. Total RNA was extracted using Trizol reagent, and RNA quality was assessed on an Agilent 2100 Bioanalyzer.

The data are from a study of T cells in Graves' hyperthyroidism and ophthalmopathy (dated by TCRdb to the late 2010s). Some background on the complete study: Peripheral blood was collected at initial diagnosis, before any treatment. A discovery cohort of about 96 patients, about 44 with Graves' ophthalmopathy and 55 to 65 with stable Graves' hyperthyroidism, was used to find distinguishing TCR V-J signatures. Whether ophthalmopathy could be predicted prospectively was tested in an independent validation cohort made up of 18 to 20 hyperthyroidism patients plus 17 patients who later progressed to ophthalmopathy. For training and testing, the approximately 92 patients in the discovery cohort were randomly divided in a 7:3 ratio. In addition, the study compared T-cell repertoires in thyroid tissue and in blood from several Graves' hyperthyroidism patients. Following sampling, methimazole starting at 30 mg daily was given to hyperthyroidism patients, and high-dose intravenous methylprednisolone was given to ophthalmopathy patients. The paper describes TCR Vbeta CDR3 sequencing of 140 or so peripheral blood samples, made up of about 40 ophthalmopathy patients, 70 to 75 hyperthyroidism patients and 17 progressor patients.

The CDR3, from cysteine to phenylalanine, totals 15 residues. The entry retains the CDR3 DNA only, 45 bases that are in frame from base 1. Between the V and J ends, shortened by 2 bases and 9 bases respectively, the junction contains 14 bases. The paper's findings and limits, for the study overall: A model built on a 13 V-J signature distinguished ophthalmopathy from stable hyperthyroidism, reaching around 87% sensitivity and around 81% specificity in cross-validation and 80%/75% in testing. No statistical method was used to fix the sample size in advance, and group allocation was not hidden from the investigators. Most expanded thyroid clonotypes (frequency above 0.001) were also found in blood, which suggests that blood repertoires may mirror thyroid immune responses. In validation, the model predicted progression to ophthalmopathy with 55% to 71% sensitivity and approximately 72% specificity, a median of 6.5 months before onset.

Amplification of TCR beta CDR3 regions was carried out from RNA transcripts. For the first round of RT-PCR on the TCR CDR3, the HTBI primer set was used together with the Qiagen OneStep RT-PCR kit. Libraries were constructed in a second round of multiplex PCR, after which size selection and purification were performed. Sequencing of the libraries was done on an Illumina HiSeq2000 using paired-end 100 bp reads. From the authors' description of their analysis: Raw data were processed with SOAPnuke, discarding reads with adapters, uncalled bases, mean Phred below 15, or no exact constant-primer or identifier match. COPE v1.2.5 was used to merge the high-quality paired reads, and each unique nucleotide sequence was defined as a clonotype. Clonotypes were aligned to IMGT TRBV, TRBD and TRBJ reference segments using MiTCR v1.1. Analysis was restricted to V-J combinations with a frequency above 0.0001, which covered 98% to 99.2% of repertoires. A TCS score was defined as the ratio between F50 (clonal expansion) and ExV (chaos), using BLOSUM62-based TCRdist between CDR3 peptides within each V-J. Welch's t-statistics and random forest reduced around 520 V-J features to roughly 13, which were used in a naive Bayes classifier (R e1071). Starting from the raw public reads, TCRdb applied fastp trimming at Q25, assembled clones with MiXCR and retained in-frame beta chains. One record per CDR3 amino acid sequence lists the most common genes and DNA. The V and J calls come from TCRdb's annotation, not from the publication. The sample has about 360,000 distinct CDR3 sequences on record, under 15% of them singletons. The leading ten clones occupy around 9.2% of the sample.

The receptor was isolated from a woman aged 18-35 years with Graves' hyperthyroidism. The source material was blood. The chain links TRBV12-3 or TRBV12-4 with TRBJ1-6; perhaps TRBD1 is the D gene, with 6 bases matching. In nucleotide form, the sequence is TGTGCCAGCAGTTTACCTGGACAGCAGGGTTCACCCCTCCACTTT. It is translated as CASSLPGQQGSPLHF.